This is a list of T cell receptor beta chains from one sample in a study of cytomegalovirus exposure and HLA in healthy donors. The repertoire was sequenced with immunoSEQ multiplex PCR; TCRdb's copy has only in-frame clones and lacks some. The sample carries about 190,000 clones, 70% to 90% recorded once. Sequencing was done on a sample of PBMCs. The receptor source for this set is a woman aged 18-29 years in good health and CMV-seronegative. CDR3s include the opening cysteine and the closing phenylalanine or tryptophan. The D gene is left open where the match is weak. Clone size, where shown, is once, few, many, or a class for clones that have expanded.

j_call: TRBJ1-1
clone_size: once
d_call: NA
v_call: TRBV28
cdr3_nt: TGTGCCAGCAGTTTGATGGGCGCCGGGGTCACTGAAGCTTTCTTT
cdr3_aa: CASSLMGAGVTEAFF

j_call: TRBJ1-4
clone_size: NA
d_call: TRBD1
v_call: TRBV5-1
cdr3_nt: TGCGCCAGCAGCTTCAGGGGGGCGTCTAATGAAAAACTGTTTTTT
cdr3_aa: CASSFRGASNEKLFF

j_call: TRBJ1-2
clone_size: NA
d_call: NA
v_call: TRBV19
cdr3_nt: TGTGCCAGTACACCGGGGGACCGACGCCTGTCCGGCTACACCTTC
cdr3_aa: CASTPGDRRLSGYTF

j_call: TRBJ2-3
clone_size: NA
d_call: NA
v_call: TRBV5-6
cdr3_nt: TGTGCCAGCAGCTGGGGGGGCGTAAGCACAGATACGCAGTATTTT
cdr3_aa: CASSWGGVSTDTQYF

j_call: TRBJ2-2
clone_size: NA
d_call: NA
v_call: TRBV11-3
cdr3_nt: TGTGCCAGCAGCTTATTACGGTCCACCGGGGAGCTGTTTTTT
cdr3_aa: CASSLLRSTGELFF

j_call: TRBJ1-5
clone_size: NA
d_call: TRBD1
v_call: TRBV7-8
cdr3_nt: TGTGCCAGCAGCTCGACAGGGGCCCTTAGCAATCAGCCCCAGCATTTT
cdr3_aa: CASSSTGALSNQPQHF

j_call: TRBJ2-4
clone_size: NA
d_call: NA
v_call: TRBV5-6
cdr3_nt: TGTGCCAGCAGCCCCTATGGAGGGTTGAGCGACATTCAGTACTTC
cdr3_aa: CASSPYGGLSDIQYF

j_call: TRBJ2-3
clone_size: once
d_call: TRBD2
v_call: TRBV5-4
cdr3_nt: TGTGCCACCTTGGGGGGCCCCGGGACTAGCGGTACAGATACGCAGTATTTT
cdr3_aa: CATLGGPGTSGTDTQYF

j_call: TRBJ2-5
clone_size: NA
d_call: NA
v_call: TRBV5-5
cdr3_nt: TGTGCCAGCAGCTTTGGGCTGGGGGCTCGCGAGACCCAGTACTTC
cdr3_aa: CASSFGLGARETQYF

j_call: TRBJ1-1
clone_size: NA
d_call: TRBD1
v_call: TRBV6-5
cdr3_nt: TGTGCCAGCAGTTACTCGTTTGACAGGGGAAGTGAAGCTTTCTTT
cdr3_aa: CASSYSFDRGSEAFF

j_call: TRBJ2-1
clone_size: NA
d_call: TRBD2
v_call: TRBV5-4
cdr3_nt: TGTGCCAGCAGCTATGGGGGGGGAAATGAGCAGTTCTTC
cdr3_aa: CASSYGGGNEQFF

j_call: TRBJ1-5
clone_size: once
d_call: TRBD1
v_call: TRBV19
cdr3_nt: TGTGCCAGTAGTAGAAGGACAGGGGAGAATCAGCCCCAGCATTTT
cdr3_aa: CASSRRTGENQPQHF

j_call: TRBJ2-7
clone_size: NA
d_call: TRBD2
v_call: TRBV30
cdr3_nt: TGTGCCTGGAGTGGGACTAGCAAGTACGAGCAGTACTTC
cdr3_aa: CAWSGTSKYEQYF

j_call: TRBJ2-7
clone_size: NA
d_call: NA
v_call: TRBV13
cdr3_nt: TGTGCCAGCAGCCGGGACTCCACCTACGAGCAGTACTTC
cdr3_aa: CASSRDSTYEQYF

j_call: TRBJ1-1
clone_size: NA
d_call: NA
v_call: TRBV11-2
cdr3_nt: TGTGCCAGCAGCTTTCCCGGACAAACTGAAGCTTTCTTT
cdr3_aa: CASSFPGQTEAFF

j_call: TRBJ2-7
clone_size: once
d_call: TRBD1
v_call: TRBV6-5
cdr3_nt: TGTGCCAGCAAGGTCGGGACAGGGTGGGGGTACGAGCAGTACTTC
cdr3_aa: CASKVGTGWGYEQYF

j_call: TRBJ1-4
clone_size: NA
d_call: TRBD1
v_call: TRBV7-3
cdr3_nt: TGTGCCAGCAGCTTAACAGGGGCTGGGGGACAGGGAGGTGAAAAACTGTTTTTT
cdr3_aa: CASSLTGAGGQGGEKLFF

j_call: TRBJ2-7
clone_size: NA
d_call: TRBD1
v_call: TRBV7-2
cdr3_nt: TGTGCCAGCAGCTTAGCGCTGGGACAGGAGCAGTACTTC
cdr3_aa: CASSLALGQEQYF

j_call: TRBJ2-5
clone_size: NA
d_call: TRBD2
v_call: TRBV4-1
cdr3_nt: TGCGCCAGCAGCCAAGTCCTAGCGGAAGAGACCCAGTACTTC
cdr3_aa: CASSQVLAEETQYF

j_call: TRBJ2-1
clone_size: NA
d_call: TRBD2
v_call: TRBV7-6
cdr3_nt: TGTGCCAGCAGCCCTAGCGGGAGTCTAGACAATGAGCAGTTCTTC
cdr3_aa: CASSPSGSLDNEQFF

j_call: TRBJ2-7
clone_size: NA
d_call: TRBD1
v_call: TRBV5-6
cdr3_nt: TGTGCCAGCAGCTTAGGACAGGGGCCCTACGAGCAGTACTTC
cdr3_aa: CASSLGQGPYEQYF

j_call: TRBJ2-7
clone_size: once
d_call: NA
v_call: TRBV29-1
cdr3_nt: TGCAGCGTTGGAGGGAACTCCTACGAGCAGTACTTC
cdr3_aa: CSVGGNSYEQYF

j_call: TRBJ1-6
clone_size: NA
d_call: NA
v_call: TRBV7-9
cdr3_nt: TGTGCCAGCAGCTTAGGAGGGAATTCACCCCTCCACTTT
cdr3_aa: CASSLGGNSPLHF

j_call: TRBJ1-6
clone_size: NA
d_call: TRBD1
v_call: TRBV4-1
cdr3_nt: TGCGCCAGCAGCCTAGGACAGGGCGGTGATTCACCCCTCCACTTT
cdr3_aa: CASSLGQGGDSPLHF

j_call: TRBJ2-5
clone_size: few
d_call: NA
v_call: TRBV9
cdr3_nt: TGTGCCAGCAGCGCCACTGGGACAACAAAAGAGACCCAGTACTTC
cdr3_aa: CASSATGTTKETQYF

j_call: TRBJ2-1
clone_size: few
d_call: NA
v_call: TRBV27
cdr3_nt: TGTGCCAGCCTCGACAGGCCTGGGTCAGGAGGCAATGAGCAGTTCTTC
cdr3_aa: CASLDRPGSGGNEQFF

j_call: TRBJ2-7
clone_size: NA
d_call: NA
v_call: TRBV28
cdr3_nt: TGTGCCAGCAGTCCCCCAGGAGCGGGCTACGAGCAGTACTTC
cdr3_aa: CASSPPGAGYEQYF

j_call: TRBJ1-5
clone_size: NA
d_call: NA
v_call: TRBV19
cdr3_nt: TGTGCCAGTAGTATAGATCCGGGAGTGGCCTATAGCAATCAGCCCCAGCATTTT
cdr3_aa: CASSIDPGVAYSNQPQHF

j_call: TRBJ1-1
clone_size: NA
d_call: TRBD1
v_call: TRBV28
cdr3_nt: TGTGCCAGCAGGGGACAGGGGGCGGGGAACACTGAAGCTTTCTTT
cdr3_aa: CASRGQGAGNTEAFF

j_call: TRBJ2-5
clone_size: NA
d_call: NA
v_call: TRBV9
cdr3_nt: TGTGCCAGCAGCGTAGGAAATGGGAGACAAGAGACCCAGTACTTC
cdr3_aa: CASSVGNGRQETQYF

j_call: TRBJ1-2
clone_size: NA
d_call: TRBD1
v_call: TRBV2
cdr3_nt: TGTGCCAGCACCGGGACAGGGGGCATCTATGGCTACACCTTC
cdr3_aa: CASTGTGGIYGYTF

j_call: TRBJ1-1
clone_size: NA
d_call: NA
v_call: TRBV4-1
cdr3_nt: TGTGCCAGCAGCCCTTGGGACTTGAACACTGAAGCTTTCTTT
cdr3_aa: CASSPWDLNTEAFF

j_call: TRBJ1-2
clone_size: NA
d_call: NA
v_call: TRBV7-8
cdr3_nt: TGTGCCAGCAGCTTAAGGAGGGAGAGGAACTATGGCTACACCTTC
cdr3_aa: CASSLRRERNYGYTF

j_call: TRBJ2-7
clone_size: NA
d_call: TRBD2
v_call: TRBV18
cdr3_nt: TGTGCCAGCTCACCAGGGGGGGAGGACGAGCAGTACTTC
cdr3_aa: CASSPGGEDEQYF

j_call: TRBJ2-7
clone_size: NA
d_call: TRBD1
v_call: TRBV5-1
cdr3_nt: TGCGCCAGCAGCTTGGGGGACAGGGCCTACGAGCAGTACTTC
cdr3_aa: CASSLGDRAYEQYF

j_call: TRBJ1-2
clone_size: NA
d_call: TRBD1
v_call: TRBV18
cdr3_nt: TGTGCCAGCTCGCAATTTCCCCGGGACAGGGACGACAACTATGGCTACACCTTC
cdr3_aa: CASSQFPRDRDDNYGYTF

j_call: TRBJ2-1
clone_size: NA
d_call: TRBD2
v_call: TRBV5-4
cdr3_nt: TGTGCCAGCAGCTTGAATCTAGCGGGAGTGAGGAATGAGCAGTTCTTC
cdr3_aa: CASSLNLAGVRNEQFF

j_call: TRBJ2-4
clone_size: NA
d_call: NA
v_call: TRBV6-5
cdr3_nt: TGTGCCAGCAGTTACATGAGCGGACTAGCCAAAAACATTCAGTACTTC
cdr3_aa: CASSYMSGLAKNIQYF

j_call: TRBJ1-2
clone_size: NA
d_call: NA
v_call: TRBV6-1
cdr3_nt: TGTGCCAGCAGTGAATGGGGGGGGCTGGATGGCTACACCTTC
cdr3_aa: CASSEWGGLDGYTF

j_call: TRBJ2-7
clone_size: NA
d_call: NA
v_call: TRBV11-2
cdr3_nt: TGTGCCAGCAGCCTTACCGTAACCAGCGGTCGAACCTACGAGCAGTACTTC
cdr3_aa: CASSLTVTSGRTYEQYF

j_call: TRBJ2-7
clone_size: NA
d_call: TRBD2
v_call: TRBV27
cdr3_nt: TGTGCCAGCAGTCGGACTGTCCCAGCGGGAGGGAAGCTTCTTTCCTACGAGCAGTACTTC
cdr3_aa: CASSRTVPAGGKLLSYEQYF

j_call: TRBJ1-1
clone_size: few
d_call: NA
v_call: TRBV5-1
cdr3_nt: TGCGCCAGCAGCTTGGAAAACATGAACACTGAAGCTTTCTTT
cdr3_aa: CASSLENMNTEAFF

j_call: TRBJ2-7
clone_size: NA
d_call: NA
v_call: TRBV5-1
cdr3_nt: TGCGCCAGCAGCTTGGCGGGACTCTCATTCTACGAGCAGTACTTC
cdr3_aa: CASSLAGLSFYEQYF

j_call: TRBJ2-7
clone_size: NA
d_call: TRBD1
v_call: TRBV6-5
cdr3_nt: TGTGCCAGCAGCTGGGACAGGGTCTCCTACGAGCAGTACTTC
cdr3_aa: CASSWDRVSYEQYF

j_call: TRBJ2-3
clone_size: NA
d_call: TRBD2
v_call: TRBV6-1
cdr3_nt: TGTGCCAGCAGTGATAAGAGCGGGGGGAGCACAGATACGCAGTATTTT
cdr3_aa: CASSDKSGGSTDTQYF

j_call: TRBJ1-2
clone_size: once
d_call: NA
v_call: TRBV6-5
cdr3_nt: TGTGCCAGCAGTTCCATGACAGACTACTATGGCTACACCTTC
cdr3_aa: CASSSMTDYYGYTF

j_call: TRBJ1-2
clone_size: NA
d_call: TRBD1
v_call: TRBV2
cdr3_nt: TGTGCCAGGGACAGGAAAGCTAACTATGGCTACACCTTC
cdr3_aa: CARDRKANYGYTF

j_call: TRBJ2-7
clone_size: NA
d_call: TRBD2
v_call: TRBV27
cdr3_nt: TGTGCCAGCAGTGTGACTAGCGGGACGCTCTACCACGAGCAGTACTTC
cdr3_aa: CASSVTSGTLYHEQYF

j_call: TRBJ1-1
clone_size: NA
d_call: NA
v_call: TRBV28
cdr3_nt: TGTGCCAGCAGTTCCCGTTGGAGAATGAACACTGAAGCTTTCTTT
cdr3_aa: CASSSRWRMNTEAFF